Presented here are 21 T cell receptor beta chains from one specimen sequenced in a study of T cells in Graves' hyperthyroidism and ophthalmopathy. Amplified regions were TCR beta CDR3 sequences from RNA transcripts. The primer set for the first-round RT-PCR of the TCR CDR3 was HTBI. TCRdb re-analysed the multiplex PCR reads in MiXCR, keeping a single row per CDR3 protein. The sample yields fewer than 750,000 distinct CDR3 sequences, just over 45% seen once. Input material: peripheral blood or thyroid tissue (not recorded which). The receptor source for this set is a woman aged 18 to 35 with Graves' hyperthyroidism.

The chain links TRBV7-4 to TRBJ1-6; D perhaps matches TRBD1 (6 bases). The CDR3 runs 14 residues. The V gene's germline CDR1 is SGHVT and CDR2 SQSDAQ. V lost 0 bases and J lost 12, with 12 bases in between. CDR3 sequence reads: CASSLAPGQGPLHF. The CDR3 nucleotides read TGTGCCAGCAGCTTAGCGCCGGGACAAGGACCCCTCCACTTT.

The gene calls are TRBV29-1 and TRBJ2-7; 7 bases agree with TRBD2. The CDR3 extends over 12 amino acids. The junction had 1 base not matched to a gene; V was cut back by 5 bases and J by 0 bases. The V gene's germline CDR1 is SQVTM and CDR2 ANQGSEA. This chain's CDR3 is CSVWGGSYEQYF. CDR3 coding DNA: TGCAGCGTTTGGGGGGGCTCCTACGAGCAGTACTTC.

The gene calls are TRBV7-2 and TRBJ1-4; D is undetermined. V was trimmed by 5 bases and J by 8 bases, leaving 15 bases between them. The CDR3 extends over 14 amino acids. The germline V gene has CDR1 SGHTA and CDR2 FQGNSA. The chain's CDR3 is CASSPDTTQEKLFF. The CDR3, as DNA: TGTGCCAGCAGCCCAGACACCACTCAGGAAAAACTGTTTTTT.

This clonotype was seen a handful of times. With a much larger clone just one base away, this may be a read error. This chain connects TRBV24-1 to TRBJ1-5; D is unclear. This CDR3 contains 12 residues. V dropped 4 bases and J dropped 9 bases, with 9 bases sitting between them. Germline loops: CDR1 KGHDR, CDR2 SFDVKD. The CDR3 nucleotides are TGTGCCACCAGTGACGCCAGTGGGCCCCAGCATTTT. Translation gives CATSDASGPQHF.

V gene TRBV29-1 combines with J gene TRBJ1-2; D may be TRBD1 (5 bases). The length of the CDR3 is 14 residues. Trimming removed 6 bases from V and 1 base from J, with 15 bases in between. Germline assignment: CDR1 SQVTM and CDR2 ANQGSEA. CDR3 protein: CSVARDYRNYGYTF. In nucleotides, the CDR3 is TGCAGCGTGGCGAGGGACTATCGTAACTATGGCTACACCTTC.

Only a few counts were recorded for this clonotype. As DNA, the CDR3 is TGTGCCAGTAGTATATTTCAGGGGGCGTGGGACACTGAAGCTTTCTTT. Amino acids: CASSIFQGAWDTEAFF. J is TRBJ1-1 and V is TRBV19; 8 nucleotides align to TRBD1. V shed 2 bases, J shed 3 bases, and the junction held 8 bases outside the gene matches. The germline gives CDR1 LNHDA, CDR2 SQIVND (reference sequence). This CDR3 has 16 residues. Using reference TRBV19 and TRBJ1-1 for the parts outside the CDR3, the full variable domain is DGGITQSPKYLFRKEGQNVTLSCEQNLNHDAMYWYRQDPGQGLRLIYYSQIVNDFQKGDIAEGYSVSREKKESFPLTVTSAQKNPTAFYLCASSIFQGAWDTEAFFGQGTRLTVV.

In DNA form, the CDR3 reads TGTGCCCGGGGCAGGGAATGGCAAGGAGGCTACACCTTC. Translation: CARGREWQGGYTF. V and J are TRBV2 and TRBJ1-2, with D tentatively TRBD1 (5 bases). CDR1 is SNHLY, CDR2 FYNNEI, per germline. This CDR3 has 13 residues. V was pared by 11 bases and J by 8 bases, with 21 bases between.

This clonotype was observed many times. The genes are TRBV20-1 and TRBJ2-2, with 7 bases that match TRBD1. CDR1 and CDR2 (germline): DFQATT, SNEGSKA (reference sequence). V gave up 3 bases and J gave up 5 bases; unmatched junction bases: 12. The CDR3 consists of 16 residues. The DNA of the CDR3 is TGCAGTGCTAGGGAGAGGGGGCGCGTGGTTACCGGGGAGCTGTTTTTT. Translated, it gives CSARERGRVVTGELFF.

This sequence joins TRBV20-1 and TRBJ2-2; no clear D. The V and J ends lost 3 bases and 4 bases respectively, with 6 bases between them. Germline CDR1 DFQATT, CDR2 SNEGSKA (reference sequence). The CDR3 length is 12 residues. CDR3 sequence (DNA): TGCAGTGCTAGCACTTCCACCGGGGAGCTGTTTTTT. It specifies CSASTSTGELFF.

This clonotype was picked up many times. This chain links TRBV9 with TRBJ2-5, with TRBD2 identical over 11 bases. The CDR3 is 15 residues long. In germline, CDR1 is SGDLS, CDR2 YYNGEE. V lost 3 bases, J lost 1 base, and 2 bases stayed unmatched. The CDR3 here is CASSAGTSGQETQYF. Here the CDR3 DNA reads TGTGCCAGCAGCGCAGGGACTAGCGGCCAAGAGACCCAGTACTTC.

This chain uses TRBV7-2 with TRBJ2-3; D remains unclear. Trimming left V 1 base short and J 5 bases short, with 7 bases between. This CDR3 is 13 amino acids long. CDR1 and CDR2 (germline): SGHTA, FQGNSA. In DNA, the CDR3 is TGTGCCAGCAGCTTAGACCAGGAAGATACGCAGTATTTT. It is translated as CASSLDQEDTQYF.

With respect to this clonotype: With a much larger clone just one base away, this may be a read error. The genes are TRBV6-2 or TRBV6-3 and TRBJ2-5; D unclear. The germline CDR1 and CDR2 sequences are MNHEY and SVGEGT. This CDR3 is 12 amino acids long. The CDR3 spells CASSPPVEIQYF. In DNA form, the CDR3 reads TGTGCCAGCAGTCCCCCCGTGGAGATCCAGTACTTC.

This clonotype was counted many times. The chain is built from TRBV6-5 and TRBJ1-5; 9 bases align to TRBD1. The germline V gene encodes CDR1 MNHEY and CDR2 SVGAGI. This CDR3 comprises 16 residues. The trim removed 7 bases at V and 1 base at J, leaving 8 bases unmatched. The CDR3, as DNA: TGTGCCAGCACCTTTACAGGGGGCATCAGCAATCAGCCCCAGCATTTT. Encoded protein: CASTFTGGISNQPQHF.

The V and J genes are TRBV10-3 and TRBJ2-7, with 7 bases aligning to TRBD1. The CDR3 covers 14 residues. Per the germline V gene, CDR1 is ENHRY and CDR2 is SYGVKD. V lost 8 bases and J lost 3; bases outside the gene matches: 10. This CDR3 is CAIGVGTAVYEQYF. For the CDR3, the DNA is TGTGCCATCGGAGTCGGGACAGCTGTCTACGAGCAGTACTTC.

This clonotype was recorded at least ten times. The chain uses TRBV5-1 and TRBJ1-1; D may be TRBD1 (5 bases). The germline V and J ends were trimmed by 4 bases and 8 bases, with 9 bases remaining between them. CDR1 and CDR2 from the germline V gene are SGHRS and YFSETQ. The CDR3 length is 11 residues. CDR3 bases: TGCGCCAGCAGCAATGGGGGGGAAGCTTTCTTT. Protein sequence: CASSNGGEAFF.

This clonotype was observed many times. The rearrangement uses TRBV10-3 and TRBJ2-3; 8 bases align to TRBD2. CDR1 and CDR2 (germline): ENHRY, SYGVKD. Losses at the gene ends were 10 bases for V and 6 bases for J; bases not matched to a gene: 9. The CDR3 is 13 amino acids. CDR3 sequence: CATRAGERDTQYF. The CDR3 nucleotides are TGTGCCACCAGAGCGGGAGAAAGGGATACGCAGTATTTT.

This clonotype was recorded at least ten times. V is TRBV9 and J is TRBJ1-5; D is unresolved. CDR1 SGDLS and CDR2 YYNGEE come from the germline V gene. V shed 3 bases and J shed 3 bases, with 10 bases lying between them. The CDR3 extends over 14 amino acids. DNA for the CDR3: TGTGCCAGCAGCGAAACAGCACACAATCAGCCCCAGCATTTT. Protein sequence: CASSETAHNQPQHF.

This clonotype appeared many times. The chain has TRBV2 and TRBJ1-1; D is possibly TRBD1 (5 bases). The CDR3 contains 15 residues. CDR1 and CDR2 (germline): SNHLY, FYNNEI. With 1 base removed from V and 5 bases from J, the gap between germline ends came to 14 bases. CDR3 DNA sequence: TGTGCCAGCAGTGAAGAGGAGGGGTTGGGGACTGAAGCTTTCTTT. The encoded protein is CASSEEEGLGTEAFF.

The rearrangement links TRBV12-3 or TRBV12-4 to TRBJ2-7; D perhaps matches TRBD2 (5 bases). Near its end, the DNA agrees better with TRBJ2-1, so the J call may be wrong. The CDR3 contains 12 residues. CDR3 nucleotides: TGTGCCAGCAGTTTTACTAGATATGAGCAGTTCTTC. It is translated as CASSFTRYEQFF.

J is TRBJ1-2 and V is TRBV12-3 or TRBV12-4; TRBD1 is a possible D gene (5 bases). V lost 6 bases to trimming and J lost 4 bases, with 18 bases between them. The CDR3 is 15 amino acids. The CDR3 DNA is TGTGCCAGCAGGGGAGCCCCGGAGGGGAGCTATGGCTACACCTTC. Protein product: CASRGAPEGSYGYTF.

In the case of this clonotype: The junction departs from the called germline gene at one end, perhaps through a read error. The CDR3 spells CSVELAVYYNEKFF. CDR3 DNA sequence: TGCAGCGTTGAACTAGCGGTTTACTACAATGAGAAGTTCTTC. V is TRBV29-1 and J is TRBJ2-1; 7 bases fit TRBD2. CDR3 length equals 14 residues. Germline V CDR1 and CDR2: SQVTM, ANQGSEA.